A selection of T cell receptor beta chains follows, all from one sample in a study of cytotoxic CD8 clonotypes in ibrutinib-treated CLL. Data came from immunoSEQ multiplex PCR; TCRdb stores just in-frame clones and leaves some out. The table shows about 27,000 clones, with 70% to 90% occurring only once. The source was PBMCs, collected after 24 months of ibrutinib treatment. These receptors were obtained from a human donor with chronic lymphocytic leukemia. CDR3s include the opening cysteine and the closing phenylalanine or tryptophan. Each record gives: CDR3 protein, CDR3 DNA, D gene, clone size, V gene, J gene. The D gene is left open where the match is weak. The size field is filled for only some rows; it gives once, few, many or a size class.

CDR3: CASRRRTESSYEQYF; DNA: TGTGCCAGCAGAAGGCGGACAGAGAGCTCCTACGAGCAGTACTTC; D: NA; size: NA; V: TRBV6-5; J: TRBJ2-7
CDR3: CASSSRGWDTEAFF; DNA: TGCGCCAGCAGCTCCAGGGGCTGGGACACTGAAGCTTTCTTT; D: NA; size: NA; V: TRBV5-1; J: TRBJ1-1
CDR3: CASSGGLAGGLYNEQFF; DNA: TGCGCCAGCAGCGGAGGACTAGCGGGGGGGTTATACAATGAGCAGTTCTTC; D: TRBD2; size: NA; V: TRBV5-1; J: TRBJ2-1
CDR3: CASSTHWRTNEQFF; DNA: TGTGCCAGCAGCACTCACTGGAGGACCAATGAGCAGTTCTTC; D: NA; size: NA; V: TRBV9; J: TRBJ2-1
CDR3: CASGLKSRVYGYTF; DNA: TGTGCTAGTGGTTTGAAGTCCAGGGTGTATGGCTACACCTTC; D: NA; size: once; V: TRBV12-5; J: TRBJ1-2
CDR3: CASSQDRAGGIETQYF; DNA: TGCGCCAGCAGCCAAGATCGGGCAGGGGGCATAGAGACCCAGTACTTC; D: TRBD1; size: NA; V: TRBV4-1; J: TRBJ2-5
CDR3: CASRYRVEYEQYF; DNA: TGTGCCAGCCGATACAGGGTCGAGTACGAGCAGTACTTC; D: NA; size: NA; V: TRBV6-6; J: TRBJ2-7
CDR3: CASSMIGGNTEAFF; DNA: TGTGCCAGTAGTATGATCGGGGGGAACACTGAAGCTTTCTTT; D: NA; size: NA; V: TRBV19; J: TRBJ1-1
CDR3: CASSIGVSTDTQYF; DNA: TGTGCCAGTAGTATAGGGGTCAGCACAGATACGCAGTATTTT; D: NA; size: NA; V: TRBV19; J: TRBJ2-3
CDR3: CASSLGSSGWGTEAFF; DNA: TGTGCCAGCAGCTTAGGGTCCTCAGGTTGGGGCACTGAAGCTTTCTTT; D: NA; size: NA; V: TRBV7-8; J: TRBJ1-1
CDR3: CASSLAGIGNTEAFF; DNA: TGTGCCAGCAGCTTAGCCGGAATCGGGAACACTGAAGCTTTCTTT; D: NA; size: NA; V: TRBV7-6; J: TRBJ1-1
CDR3: CASSPLNTEAFF; DNA: TGTGCCAGCAGCCCCCTGAACACTGAAGCTTTCTTT; D: NA; size: NA; V: TRBV7-9; J: TRBJ1-1
CDR3: CAIRQGAKNEQFF; DNA: TGTGCCATCAGACAGGGGGCAAAAAATGAGCAGTTCTTC; D: TRBD1; size: NA; V: TRBV10-3; J: TRBJ2-1
CDR3: CASSVVGQNTEAFF; DNA: TGTGCCAGCAGCGTAGTTGGGCAGAACACTGAAGCTTTCTTT; D: NA; size: NA; V: TRBV9; J: TRBJ1-1
CDR3: CASSAGGLDGVETQYF; DNA: TGTGCCAGCAGCGCAGGGGGACTAGACGGGGTAGAGACCCAGTACTTC; D: NA; size: NA; V: TRBV9; J: TRBJ2-5
CDR3: CASSKTGQGYTF; DNA: TGTGCCAGCAGTAAGACAGGGCAAGGCTACACCTTC; D: TRBD1; size: NA; V: TRBV6-1; J: TRBJ1-2
CDR3: CASSESRVPANTEAFF; DNA: TGTGCCAGCAGTGAAAGTAGAGTTCCAGCGAACACTGAAGCTTTCTTT; D: NA; size: NA; V: TRBV2; J: TRBJ1-1
CDR3: CASSRRASGANVLTF; DNA: TGTGCCAGCAGCCGACGAGCCTCTGGGGCCAACGTCCTGACTTTC; D: NA; size: medium-sized; V: TRBV7-9; J: TRBJ2-6
CDR3: CASSLARSSYNSPLHF; DNA: TGTGCCAGCAGCTTGGCCCGGAGCTCCTATAATTCACCCCTCCACTTT; D: NA; size: once; V: TRBV5-6; J: TRBJ1-6
CDR3: CASSVGGERGETQHF; DNA: TGTGCCAGCAGCGTAGGTGGTGAGCGGGGAGAGACCCAGCACTTC; D: TRBD2; size: NA; V: TRBV9; J: TRBJ2-5
CDR3: CAISDVSSGASTYEQYF; DNA: TGTGCCATCAGTGACGTCTCTAGCGGGGCCTCCACCTACGAGCAGTACTTC; D: TRBD2; size: once; V: TRBV10-3; J: TRBJ2-7
CDR3: CASSFFQEADTQYF; DNA: TGTGCCAGCTCATTTTTCCAGGAAGCGGATACGCAGTATTTT; D: NA; size: NA; V: TRBV18; J: TRBJ2-3
CDR3: CASSLGGKKETQYF; DNA: TGTGCCAGCAGCTTGGGAGGGAAGAAAGAGACCCAGTACTTC; D: TRBD2; size: NA; V: TRBV13; J: TRBJ2-5
CDR3: CASSPVSGDTDTQYF; DNA: TGTGCCAGCTCACCGGTGTCAGGGGACACAGATACGCAGTATTTT; D: NA; size: few; V: TRBV18; J: TRBJ2-3
CDR3: CASSLTSTDTQYF; DNA: TGTGCCAGCTCACTGACTAGCACAGATACGCAGTATTTT; D: NA; size: NA; V: TRBV18; J: TRBJ2-3
CDR3: CARTLGVNDNPYGYTF; DNA: TGTGCCAGAACCCTTGGCGTAAATGACAACCCCTATGGCTACACCTTC; D: NA; size: NA; V: TRBV5-3; J: TRBJ1-2
CDR3: CACTSGAGANVLTF; DNA: TGTGCCTGCACCTCAGGGGCTGGGGCCAACGTCCTGACTTTC; D: NA; size: NA; V: TRBV30; J: TRBJ2-6
CDR3: CASNRGTGDADTQYF; DNA: TGCGCCAGTAACCGTGGGACAGGGGACGCAGATACGCAGTATTTT; D: TRBD1; size: NA; V: TRBV5-1; J: TRBJ2-3
CDR3: CASSLEGNTEAFF; DNA: TGTGCCAGCAGCTTGGAGGGGAACACTGAAGCTTTCTTT; D: NA; size: once; V: TRBV5-5; J: TRBJ1-1
CDR3: CASSPTGGADTQYF; DNA: TGTGCCAGCTCACCGACCGGGGGGGCAGATACGCAGTATTTT; D: TRBD2; size: NA; V: TRBV18; J: TRBJ2-3
CDR3: CASSLVSGGADYEQYF; DNA: TGTGCCAGCAGCCTTGTTAGCGGGGGGGCCGACTACGAGCAGTACTTC; D: TRBD2; size: NA; V: TRBV4-2; J: TRBJ2-7